Below, one TCR beta chain is given with its context. Its antigen is still unknown. The method was immunoSEQ multiplex PCR; TCRdb's version includes in-frame clones alone and lacks a portion of them. The repertoire consists of about 78,000 clones, with just over 95% occurring once and the leading ten covering approximately 0.03%. There are 15 residues in the CDR3. V lost 8 bases, J lost 1 base, and 17 bases lay in between. Germline V gene sequence: CDR1 SEHNR, CDR2 FQNEAQ (reference sequence). These data come from a study of human thymus T cells. Study outcomes and limitations: What appeared biased in thymic and blood repertoires was the usage of V and J genes.

Corrective heart surgery yielded resections, and these provided the thymus tissue. Material for sequencing was thymus tissue. The chain uses TRBV7-9 and TRBJ1-1; D remains unclear. The sequence was obtained from a boy under three years old with a congenital heart defect but otherwise immunologically healthy. CDR3 DNA: TGTGCCAGCCCCCCGGGTTGGAATGCGAACACTGAAGCTTTCTTT. Translated: CASPPGWNANTEAFF.